The T cell receptor beta chain described here comes from a study of blood T cells in healthy people across ages. Looking at the study overall: Per two T cells, template switching captured roughly one barcoded beta molecule.

The CDR3 is made up of 14 amino acids. The J segment lost 5 bases and the V segment lost 6 bases, leaving 8 bases of the junction unmatched. Per the germline V gene, CDR1 is SNHLY and CDR2 is FYNNEI. Then a second PCR, running roughly 7 to 11 cycles, was carried out with a sample-barcoded 5' primer and a J-beta primer mix. TCRdb redid the calling of the 5' RACE reads with MiXCR, one entry per CDR3 protein. The repertoire holds hundreds of thousands of distinct CDR3 sequences, with around 20% as singletons. PBMCs were isolated at a quantity of at least 7 million per sample. A remark on this clonotype: Its antigen remains unknown.

General observations from the study: While age rose, TCR beta diversity per million T cells dropped in a roughly linear way.

The chain employs TRBV2 and TRBJ2-7; 9 bases agree with TRBD1. The specimen sequenced was blood. This TCR came from a man aged 65 to 79 in good health. Here the CDR3 DNA reads TGTGCCAGCAGGCAGGGACAGGGAAGCCACGAGCAGTACTTC. It encodes CASRQGQGSHEQYF.